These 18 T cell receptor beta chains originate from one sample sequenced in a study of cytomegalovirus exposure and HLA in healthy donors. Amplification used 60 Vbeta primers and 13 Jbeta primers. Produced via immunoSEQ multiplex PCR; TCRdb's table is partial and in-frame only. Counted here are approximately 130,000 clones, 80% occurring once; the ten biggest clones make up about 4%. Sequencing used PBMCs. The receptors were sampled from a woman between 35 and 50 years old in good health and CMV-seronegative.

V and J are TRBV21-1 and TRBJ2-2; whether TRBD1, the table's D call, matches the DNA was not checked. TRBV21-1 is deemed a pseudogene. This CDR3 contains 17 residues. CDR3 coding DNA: TGTGCCAGCAACGTATTCTACAGGGGCTCGAACACCGGGGAGCTGTTTTTT. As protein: CASNVFYRGSNTGELFF.

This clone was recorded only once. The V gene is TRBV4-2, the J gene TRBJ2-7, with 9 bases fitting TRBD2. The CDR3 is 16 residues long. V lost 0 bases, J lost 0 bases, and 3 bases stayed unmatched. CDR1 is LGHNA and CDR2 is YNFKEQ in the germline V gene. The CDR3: CASSQDLAGSSYEQYF. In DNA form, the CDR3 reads TGTGCCAGCAGCCAAGACCTAGCGGGGAGCTCCTACGAGCAGTACTTC.

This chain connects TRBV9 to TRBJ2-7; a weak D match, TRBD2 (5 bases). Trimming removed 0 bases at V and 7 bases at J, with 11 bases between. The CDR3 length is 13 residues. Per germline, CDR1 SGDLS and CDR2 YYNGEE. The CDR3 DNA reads TGTGCCAGCAGCGTAGGCCTAGCCCAAGAGCAGTACTTC. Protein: CASSVGLAQEQYF.

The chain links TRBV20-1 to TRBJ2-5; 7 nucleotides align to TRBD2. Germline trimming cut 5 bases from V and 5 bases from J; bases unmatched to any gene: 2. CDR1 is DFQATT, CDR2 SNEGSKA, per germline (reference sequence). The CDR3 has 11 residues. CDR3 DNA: TGCAGTGCTCCCGGGGGGGAGACCCAGTACTTC. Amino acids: CSAPGGETQYF.

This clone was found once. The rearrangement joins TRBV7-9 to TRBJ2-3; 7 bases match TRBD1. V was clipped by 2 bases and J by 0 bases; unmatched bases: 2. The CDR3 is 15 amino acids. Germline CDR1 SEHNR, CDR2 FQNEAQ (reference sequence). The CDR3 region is CASSLWDRSTDTQYF. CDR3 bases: TGTGCCAGCAGCTTATGGGACAGAAGCACAGATACGCAGTATTTT. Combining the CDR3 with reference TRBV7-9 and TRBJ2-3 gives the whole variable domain DTGVSQNPRHKITKRGQNVTFRCDPISEHNRLYWYRQTLGQGPEFLTYFQNEAQLEKSRLLSDRFSAERPKGSFSTLEIQRTEQGDSAMYLCASSLWDRSTDTQYFGPGTRLTVL.

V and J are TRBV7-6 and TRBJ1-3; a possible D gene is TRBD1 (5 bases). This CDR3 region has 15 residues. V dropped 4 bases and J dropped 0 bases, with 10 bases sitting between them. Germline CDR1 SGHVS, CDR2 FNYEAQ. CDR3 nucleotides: TGTGCCAGCAGCTCCCCCCAGGGCTCTGGAAACACCATATATTTT. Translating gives CASSSPQGSGNTIYF.

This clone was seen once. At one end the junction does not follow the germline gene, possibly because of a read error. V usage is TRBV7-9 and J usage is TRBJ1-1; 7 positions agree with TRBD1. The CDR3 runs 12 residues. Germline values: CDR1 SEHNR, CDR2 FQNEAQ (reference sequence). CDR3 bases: TGTTCCAGCAGCTTAGGACAGGTTGAAGCTTTCTTT. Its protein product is CSSSLGQVEAFF.

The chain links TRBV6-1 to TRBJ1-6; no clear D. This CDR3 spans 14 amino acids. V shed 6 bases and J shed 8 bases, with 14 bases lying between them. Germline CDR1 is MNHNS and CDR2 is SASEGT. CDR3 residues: CASRFRELDSPLHF. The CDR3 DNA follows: TGTGCCAGCAGGTTTAGGGAGTTGGATTCACCCCTCCACTTT.

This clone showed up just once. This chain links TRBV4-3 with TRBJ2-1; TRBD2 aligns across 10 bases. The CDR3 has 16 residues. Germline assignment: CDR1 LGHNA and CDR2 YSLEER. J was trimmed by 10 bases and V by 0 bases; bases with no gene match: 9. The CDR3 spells CASSQEFLAGVAEQFF. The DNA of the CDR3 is TGCGCCAGCAGCCAAGAGTTCCTAGCGGGAGTGGCGGAGCAGTTCTTC.

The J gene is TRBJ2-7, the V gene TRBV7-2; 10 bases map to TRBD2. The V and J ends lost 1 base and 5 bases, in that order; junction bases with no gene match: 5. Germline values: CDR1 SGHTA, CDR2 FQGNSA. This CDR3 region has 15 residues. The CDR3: CASSLVSSGSHEQYF. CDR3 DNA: TGTGCCAGCAGCTTAGTGTCTAGCGGGAGCCACGAGCAGTACTTC. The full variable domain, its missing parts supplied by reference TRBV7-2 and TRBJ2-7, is GAGVSQSPSNKVTEKGKDVELRCDPISGHTALYWYRQSLGQGLEFLIYFQGNSAPDKSGLPSDRFSAERTGGSVSTLTIQRTQQEDSAVYLCASSLVSSGSHEQYFGPGTRLTVT.

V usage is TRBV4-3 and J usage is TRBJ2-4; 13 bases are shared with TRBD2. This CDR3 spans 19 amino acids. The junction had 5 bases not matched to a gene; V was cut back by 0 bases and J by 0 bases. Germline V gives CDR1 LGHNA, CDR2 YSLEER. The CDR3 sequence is CASSQETSGRALAKNIQYF. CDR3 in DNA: TGCGCCAGCAGCCAAGAAACTAGCGGGAGGGCCCTAGCCAAAAACATTCAGTACTTC.

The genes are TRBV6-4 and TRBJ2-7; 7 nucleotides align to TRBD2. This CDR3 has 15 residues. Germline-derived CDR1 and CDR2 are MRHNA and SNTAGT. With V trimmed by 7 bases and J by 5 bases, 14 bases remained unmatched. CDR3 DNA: TGTGCCAGCATCCGAACTAGCGTGGCTTTTCACGAGCAGTACTTC. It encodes CASIRTSVAFHEQYF.

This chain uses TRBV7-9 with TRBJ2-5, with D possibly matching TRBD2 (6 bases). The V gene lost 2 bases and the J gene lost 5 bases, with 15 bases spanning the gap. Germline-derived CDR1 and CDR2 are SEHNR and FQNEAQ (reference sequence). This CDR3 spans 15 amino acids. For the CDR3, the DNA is TGTGCCAGCAGCTTACCGGGGGTGCACGTGGAGACCCAGTACTTC. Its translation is CASSLPGVHVETQYF.

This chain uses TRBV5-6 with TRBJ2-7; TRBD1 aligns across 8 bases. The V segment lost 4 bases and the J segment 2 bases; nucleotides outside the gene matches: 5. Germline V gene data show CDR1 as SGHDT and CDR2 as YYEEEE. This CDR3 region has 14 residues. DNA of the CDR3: TGTGCCAGCAGCACTCGACAGGGGACCTACGAGCAGTACTTC. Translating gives CASSTRQGTYEQYF. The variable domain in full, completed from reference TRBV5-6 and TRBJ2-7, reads DAGVTQSPTHLIKTRGQQVTLRCSPKSGHDTVSWYQQALGQGPQFIFQYYEEEERQRGNFPDRFSGHQFPNYSSELNVNALLLGDSALYLCASSTRQGTYEQYFGPGTRLTVT.

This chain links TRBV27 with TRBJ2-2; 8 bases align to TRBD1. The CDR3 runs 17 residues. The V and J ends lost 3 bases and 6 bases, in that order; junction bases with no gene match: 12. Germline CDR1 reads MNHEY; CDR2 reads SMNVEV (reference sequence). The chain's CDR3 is CASSFSLGTGGSGELFF. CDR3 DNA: TGTGCCAGCAGTTTCTCCCTCGGGACAGGCGGATCCGGGGAGCTGTTTTTT.

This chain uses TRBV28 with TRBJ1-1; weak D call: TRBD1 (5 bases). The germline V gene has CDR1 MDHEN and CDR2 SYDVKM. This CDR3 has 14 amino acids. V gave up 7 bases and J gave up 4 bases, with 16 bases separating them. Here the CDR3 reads CASTSGMGGTEAFF. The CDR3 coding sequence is TGTGCCAGCACCTCCGGGATGGGGGGCACTGAAGCTTTCTTT.

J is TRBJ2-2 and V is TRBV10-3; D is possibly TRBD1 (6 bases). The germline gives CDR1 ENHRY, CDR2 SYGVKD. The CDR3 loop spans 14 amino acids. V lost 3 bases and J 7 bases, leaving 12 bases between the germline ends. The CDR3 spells CAISEEGELGELFF. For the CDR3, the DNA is TGTGCCATCAGTGAAGAGGGGGAGCTCGGGGAGCTGTTTTTT.

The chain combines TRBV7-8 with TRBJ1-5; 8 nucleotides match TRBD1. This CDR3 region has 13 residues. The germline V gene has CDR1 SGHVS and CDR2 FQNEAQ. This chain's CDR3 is CGAGGEGNQPQHF. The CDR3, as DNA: TGTGGGGCAGGGGGCGAGGGCAATCAGCCCCAGCATTTT.